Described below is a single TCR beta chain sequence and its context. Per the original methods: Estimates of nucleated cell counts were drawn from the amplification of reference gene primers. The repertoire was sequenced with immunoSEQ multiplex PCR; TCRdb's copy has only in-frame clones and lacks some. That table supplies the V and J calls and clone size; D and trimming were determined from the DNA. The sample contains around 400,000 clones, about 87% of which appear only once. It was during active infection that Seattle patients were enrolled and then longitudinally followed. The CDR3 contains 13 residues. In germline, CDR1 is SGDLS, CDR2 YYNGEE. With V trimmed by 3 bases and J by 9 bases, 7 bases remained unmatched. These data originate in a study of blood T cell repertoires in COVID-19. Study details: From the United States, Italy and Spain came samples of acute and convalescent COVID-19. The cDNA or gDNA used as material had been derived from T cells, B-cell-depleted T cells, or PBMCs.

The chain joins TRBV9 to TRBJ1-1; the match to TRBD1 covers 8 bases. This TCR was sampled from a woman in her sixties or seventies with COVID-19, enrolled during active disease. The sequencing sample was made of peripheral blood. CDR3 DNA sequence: TGTGCCAGCAGCGCGGGACAGGCTCGGAAAGCTTTCTTT. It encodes CASSAGQARKAFF.